Sequencing of this TCR beta chain was carried out in a study of blood T cells in healthy people across ages. Study-wide results and limits: The long-lived group displayed more naive CD4+ cells, plus higher diversity, than the aged donors did.

This clonotype occurred a few times. Its antigen is not known. Germline CDR1 reads SQVTM; CDR2 reads ANQGSEA. Trimming cost V 7 bases and J 0 bases, with 12 bases left between them. This CDR3 has 13 residues. It was with a sample-barcoded 5' primer and a J-beta primer mix that a second PCR of about 6 to 11 cycles was run. TCRdb analysed the 5' RACE reads with MiXCR anew, one entry per CDR3 protein. This table holds about 1.4 million distinct CDR3 sequences, 59% found once. The sample consisted of blood. The genes are TRBV29-1 and TRBJ1-2; no definite D call. The receptor comes from a man aged 18 to 35 in good health. The DNA of the CDR3 is TGCAGCGCCGAAAGCGTAGCTAACTATGGCTACACCTTC. This gives the protein CSAESVANYGYTF.